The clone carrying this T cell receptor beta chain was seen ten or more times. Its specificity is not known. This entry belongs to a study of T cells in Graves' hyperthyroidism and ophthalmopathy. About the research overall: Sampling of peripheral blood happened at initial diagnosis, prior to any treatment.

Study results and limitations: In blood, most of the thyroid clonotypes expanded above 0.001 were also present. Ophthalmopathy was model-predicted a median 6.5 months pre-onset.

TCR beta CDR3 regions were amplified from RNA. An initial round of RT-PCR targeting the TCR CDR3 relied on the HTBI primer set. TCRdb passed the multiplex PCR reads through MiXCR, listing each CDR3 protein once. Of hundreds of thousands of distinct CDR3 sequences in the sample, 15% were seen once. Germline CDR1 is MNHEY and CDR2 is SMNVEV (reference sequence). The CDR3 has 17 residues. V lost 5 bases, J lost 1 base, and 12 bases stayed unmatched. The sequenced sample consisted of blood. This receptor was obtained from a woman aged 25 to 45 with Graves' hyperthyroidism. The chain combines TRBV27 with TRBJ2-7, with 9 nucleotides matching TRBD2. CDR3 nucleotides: TGTGCCAGCAGTACCCGTACCACTAGCGGGCCATCCTACGAGCAGTACTTC. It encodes CASSTRTTSGPSYEQYF.